These T cell receptor beta chains were read from a single sample in a study of blood T cell repertoires in COVID-19. TCRdb keeps only in-frame clones here, not all; method: immunoSEQ multiplex PCR. The sample includes around 85,000 clones, about 82% of them seen just once. Sequenced: peripheral blood. These receptors originate from a man over 45 with active COVID-19. Both conserved end residues are part of each CDR3. Each record gives: CDR3 DNA, CDR3 protein, V gene, clone size, J gene, D gene. D genes are given only for firm matches. Size is omitted from some rows. Given values are once, few, many or a class for expanded clones.

CDR3 DNA: TGTGCCAGCAGCTTGGCACAGGGCACAGATACGCAGTATTTT
CDR3 protein: CASSLAQGTDTQYF
V gene: TRBV5-5
clone size: .
J gene: TRBJ2-3
D gene: .

CDR3 DNA: TGTGCCAGCCTCACAGGGGGAACTACTGGAAACACCATATATTTT
CDR3 protein: CASLTGGTTGNTIYF
V gene: TRBV6-5
clone size: .
J gene: TRBJ1-3
D gene: TRBD1

CDR3 DNA: TGTGCCAGCAGTAGGGGAAAGGTGGAGCAGTACTTC
CDR3 protein: CASSRGKVEQYF
V gene: TRBV6-5
clone size: .
J gene: TRBJ2-7
D gene: .

CDR3 DNA: TGTGCCAGCAGCGTAGTGTCCGGACAGAGCTCCTACAATGAGCAGTTCTTC
CDR3 protein: CASSVVSGQSSYNEQFF
V gene: TRBV9
clone size: .
J gene: TRBJ2-1
D gene: .

CDR3 DNA: TGTGCTAGTGGTACGGGACAGGGGAGCACCGGGGAGCTGTTTTTT
CDR3 protein: CASGTGQGSTGELFF
V gene: TRBV12-5
clone size: .
J gene: TRBJ2-2
D gene: TRBD1

CDR3 DNA: TGTGCCTGGAGTGTACAGGACAGGAACACCGGGGAGCTGTTTTTT
CDR3 protein: CAWSVQDRNTGELFF
V gene: TRBV30
clone size: .
J gene: TRBJ2-2
D gene: .

CDR3 DNA: TGTGCCAGCAGCTTAGGTCTGCGCTCTGGGGCCAACGTCCTGACTTTC
CDR3 protein: CASSLGLRSGANVLTF
V gene: TRBV7-9
clone size: .
J gene: TRBJ2-6
D gene: .

CDR3 DNA: TGTGCCATCCTAAGGACGGGCGGGGGGGGCTACACCTTC
CDR3 protein: CAILRTGGGGYTF
V gene: TRBV7-2
clone size: .
J gene: TRBJ1-2
D gene: .

CDR3 DNA: TGTGCCAGCAGCCATGGACGGGGAAGCTCCTACAATGAGCAGTTCTTC
CDR3 protein: CASSHGRGSSYNEQFF
V gene: TRBV7-8
clone size: .
J gene: TRBJ2-1
D gene: .

CDR3 DNA: TGTGCCAGCAGCCATTCCGACAGGGCGGGTGAGGGGGAGCTGTTTTTT
CDR3 protein: CASSHSDRAGEGELFF
V gene: TRBV4-2
clone size: .
J gene: TRBJ2-2
D gene: TRBD1

CDR3 DNA: TGTGCCAGCAGCTTATCAGGGGGTCGGCAGCCCCAGCATTTT
CDR3 protein: CASSLSGGRQPQHF
V gene: TRBV7-9
clone size: .
J gene: TRBJ1-5
D gene: TRBD1

CDR3 DNA: TGTGCCACCAGCAGAGATAGCGGGACCGGAGATACGCAGTATTTT
CDR3 protein: CATSRDSGTGDTQYF
V gene: TRBV15
clone size: .
J gene: TRBJ2-3
D gene: TRBD2

CDR3 DNA: TGCGCCAGCAGTTCGACTAGCGGGACGCCGACCCAGTACTTC
CDR3 protein: CASSSTSGTPTQYF
V gene: TRBV5-1
clone size: .
J gene: TRBJ2-5
D gene: TRBD2

CDR3 DNA: TGTGCCAGCAGCCAGGACCCGGGGGGTGGGGTAGAGACCCAGTACTTC
CDR3 protein: CASSQDPGGGVETQYF
V gene: TRBV7-2
clone size: .
J gene: TRBJ2-5
D gene: TRBD2

CDR3 DNA: TGTGCCAGCAGCATTTCCGGGGGAGGAGGCACAGATACGCAGTATTTT
CDR3 protein: CASSISGGGGTDTQYF
V gene: TRBV9
clone size: .
J gene: TRBJ2-3
D gene: .

CDR3 DNA: TGTGCCAGTAGGACAGGGACAACTAATGAAAAACTGTTTTTT
CDR3 protein: CASRTGTTNEKLFF
V gene: TRBV19
clone size: .
J gene: TRBJ1-4
D gene: TRBD1

CDR3 DNA: TGTGCCAGTCGGACTAGCGGGGTCACAGATACGCAGTATTTT
CDR3 protein: CASRTSGVTDTQYF
V gene: TRBV2
clone size: .
J gene: TRBJ2-3
D gene: TRBD2

CDR3 DNA: TGTGCCAGCAGACGGGACAGTTTCGAGCAGTACTTC
CDR3 protein: CASRRDSFEQYF
V gene: TRBV14
clone size: .
J gene: TRBJ2-7
D gene: TRBD1

CDR3 DNA: TGCAGTGCTAGTCGGGACTGGGCAAGATCTTACTTC
CDR3 protein: CSASRDWARSYF
V gene: TRBV20-1
clone size: .
J gene: TRBJ2-4
D gene: .

CDR3 DNA: TGTGCCAGCAGACGACAGCAGCTGAACACTGAAGCTTTCTTT
CDR3 protein: CASRRQQLNTEAFF
V gene: TRBV27
clone size: .
J gene: TRBJ1-1
D gene: .

CDR3 DNA: TGTGCCAGCTCCGCAGGGTTGGCCTACGAGCAGTACTTC
CDR3 protein: CASSAGLAYEQYF
V gene: TRBV18
clone size: few
J gene: TRBJ2-7
D gene: .

CDR3 DNA: TGTGCCAGCCTGGGACTAGCGGAAGAGACCCAGTACTTC
CDR3 protein: CASLGLAEETQYF
V gene: TRBV5-6
clone size: .
J gene: TRBJ2-5
D gene: TRBD2

CDR3 DNA: TGTGCCAGCAGCCTCGGGGGGGCTAATGAAAAACTGTTTTTT
CDR3 protein: CASSLGGANEKLFF
V gene: TRBV5-4
clone size: .
J gene: TRBJ1-4
D gene: .

CDR3 DNA: TGTGCCAGCAGCTTAGTCGCGGGGAGTAATTCACCCCTCCACTTT
CDR3 protein: CASSLVAGSNSPLHF
V gene: TRBV7-6
clone size: few
J gene: TRBJ1-6
D gene: .

CDR3 DNA: TGTGCCAGCAGTTTATCCCGACAGGGCAGGAATCAGCCCCAGCATTTT
CDR3 protein: CASSLSRQGRNQPQHF
V gene: TRBV28
clone size: few
J gene: TRBJ1-5
D gene: TRBD1

CDR3 DNA: TGCGCCAGCAGCCCGAATTTCGGGGGTGGCTACACCTTC
CDR3 protein: CASSPNFGGGYTF
V gene: TRBV5-1
clone size: .
J gene: TRBJ1-2
D gene: .

CDR3 DNA: TGTGCCAGCAGCGTAATGGGGACAGTACAAGAGACCCAGTACTTC
CDR3 protein: CASSVMGTVQETQYF
V gene: TRBV9
clone size: .
J gene: TRBJ2-5
D gene: TRBD1

CDR3 DNA: TGTGCCAGCAGCGCAATGGACAGGGATGGCACAGATACGCAGTATTTT
CDR3 protein: CASSAMDRDGTDTQYF
V gene: TRBV9
clone size: .
J gene: TRBJ2-3
D gene: TRBD1

CDR3 DNA: TGTGCCAGCAGCTTTCTGGGGGGTGGAGAGACCCAGTACTTC
CDR3 protein: CASSFLGGGETQYF
V gene: TRBV7-2
clone size: .
J gene: TRBJ2-5
D gene: .

CDR3 DNA: TGTGCCAGCAGCCAAGCTAGCGGGAGGAACAATGAGCAGTTCTTC
CDR3 protein: CASSQASGRNNEQFF
V gene: TRBV4-2
clone size: few
J gene: TRBJ2-1
D gene: TRBD2

CDR3 DNA: TGCGCCAGCAGCCAAGCCCCGTTAATCTCTGGAAACACCATATATTTT
CDR3 protein: CASSQAPLISGNTIYF
V gene: TRBV4-1
clone size: .
J gene: TRBJ1-3
D gene: .

CDR3 DNA: TGTGCCAGTAGTATAGACCTAAAATACGAGCAGTACTTC
CDR3 protein: CASSIDLKYEQYF
V gene: TRBV19
clone size: .
J gene: TRBJ2-7
D gene: .

CDR3 DNA: TGTGCCAGCAGCCTAGGGACAGCCACTGAAGCTTTCTTT
CDR3 protein: CASSLGTATEAFF
V gene: TRBV14
clone size: .
J gene: TRBJ1-1
D gene: TRBD1

CDR3 DNA: TGTGCCATCAGTACAGCAACTAATGAAAAACTGTTTTTT
CDR3 protein: CAISTATNEKLFF
V gene: TRBV10-3
clone size: .
J gene: TRBJ1-4
D gene: .

CDR3 DNA: TGTGCCAGCAGCTCCCGGGACAGAATCTATGGCTACACCTTC
CDR3 protein: CASSSRDRIYGYTF
V gene: TRBV5-8
clone size: .
J gene: TRBJ1-2
D gene: TRBD1

CDR3 DNA: TGTGCCAGCAGTTACGACCAGGTGAACACTGAAGCTTTCTTT
CDR3 protein: CASSYDQVNTEAFF
V gene: TRBV6-5
clone size: .
J gene: TRBJ1-1
D gene: .

CDR3 DNA: TGTGCCAGTAGTATAGACCACAGTGAAAAACTGTTTTTT
CDR3 protein: CASSIDHSEKLFF
V gene: TRBV19
clone size: .
J gene: TRBJ1-4
D gene: .

CDR3 DNA: TGTGCCAGCAGCCAAGTGGTGGGACTAGCGGGAGGGCCTGGGTCCTACAATGAGCAGTTCTTC
CDR3 protein: CASSQVVGLAGGPGSYNEQFF
V gene: TRBV7-8
clone size: once
J gene: TRBJ2-1
D gene: TRBD2

CDR3 DNA: TGTGCCACCTCAGGGGGAAGCTATGGCTACACCTTC
CDR3 protein: CATSGGSYGYTF
V gene: TRBV19
clone size: .
J gene: TRBJ1-2
D gene: TRBD1

CDR3 DNA: TGTGCCAGTAGTAAAAGGGGAGGGGATTCGGGCTACACCTTC
CDR3 protein: CASSKRGGDSGYTF
V gene: TRBV19
clone size: .
J gene: TRBJ1-2
D gene: .

CDR3 DNA: TGTGCCAGTAGTATCGGAGGGTTAAGCTATGGCTACACCTTC
CDR3 protein: CASSIGGLSYGYTF
V gene: TRBV19
clone size: .
J gene: TRBJ1-2
D gene: .

CDR3 DNA: TGTGCCAGCTCACTGGGACAGTTCTACGAGCAGTACTTC
CDR3 protein: CASSLGQFYEQYF
V gene: TRBV18
clone size: .
J gene: TRBJ2-7
D gene: TRBD1

CDR3 DNA: TGTGCCAGCAGGTTGAACTTCCAATCCTACAATGAGCAGTTCTTC
CDR3 protein: CASRLNFQSYNEQFF
V gene: TRBV27
clone size: .
J gene: TRBJ2-1
D gene: .

CDR3 DNA: TGTGCCAGCAGCACAACCCCCGGGGGAGTGCAAGGCTACACCTTC
CDR3 protein: CASSTTPGGVQGYTF
V gene: TRBV9
clone size: .
J gene: TRBJ1-2
D gene: .

CDR3 DNA: TGTGCCAGCACTAAGAGACAGGGGGTTTCCTACGAGCAGTACTTC
CDR3 protein: CASTKRQGVSYEQYF
V gene: TRBV2
clone size: .
J gene: TRBJ2-7
D gene: TRBD1

CDR3 DNA: TGTGCCAGCAGCGTATCAGGGGGCTCGGAGACCCAGTACTTC
CDR3 protein: CASSVSGGSETQYF
V gene: TRBV7-9
clone size: .
J gene: TRBJ2-5
D gene: TRBD1

CDR3 DNA: TGTGCCAGCAGCTTGACAGGGGGTCCCCACGAGCAGTACTTC
CDR3 protein: CASSLTGGPHEQYF
V gene: TRBV7-9
clone size: .
J gene: TRBJ2-7
D gene: TRBD1

CDR3 DNA: TGTGCCAGCAGTGAATCCGGGAGGGAAACCGGGGAGCTGTTTTTT
CDR3 protein: CASSESGRETGELFF
V gene: TRBV25-1
clone size: medium-sized
J gene: TRBJ2-2
D gene: TRBD2

CDR3 DNA: TGTGCCAGCAGCTCGGACAGTAATCAGCCCCAGCATTTT
CDR3 protein: CASSSDSNQPQHF
V gene: TRBV7-8
clone size: .
J gene: TRBJ1-5
D gene: .

CDR3 DNA: TGTGCCAGCAAACCCCCCCTAGCGGGAGGGCCCAGTGAGCAGTTCTTC
CDR3 protein: CASKPPLAGGPSEQFF
V gene: TRBV27
clone size: .
J gene: TRBJ2-1
D gene: TRBD2

CDR3 DNA: TGTGCCAGCAGCTCGGGACAGGGGAACACTGAAGCTTTCTTT
CDR3 protein: CASSSGQGNTEAFF
V gene: TRBV11-2
clone size: .
J gene: TRBJ1-1
D gene: TRBD1

CDR3 DNA: TGCGCCAGCAGCCAAGCTATGGGACAGGGGTACGAGCAGTACTTC
CDR3 protein: CASSQAMGQGYEQYF
V gene: TRBV4-3
clone size: .
J gene: TRBJ2-7
D gene: TRBD1

CDR3 DNA: TGTGCCAGCAGCTTGGGACTAGCGGGTTCCGAGACCCAGTACTTC
CDR3 protein: CASSLGLAGSETQYF
V gene: TRBV5-6
clone size: .
J gene: TRBJ2-5
D gene: TRBD2

CDR3 DNA: TGTGCCAGCAGCTTAGGCCGGGCCCCCCGCGGGGGCACTGAAGCTTTCTTT
CDR3 protein: CASSLGRAPRGGTEAFF
V gene: TRBV7-6
clone size: .
J gene: TRBJ1-1
D gene: .

CDR3 DNA: TGCAGTGCGAGTTCCGGGACAGGGATCGGCTACACCTTC
CDR3 protein: CSASSGTGIGYTF
V gene: TRBV20-1
clone size: .
J gene: TRBJ1-2
D gene: TRBD1